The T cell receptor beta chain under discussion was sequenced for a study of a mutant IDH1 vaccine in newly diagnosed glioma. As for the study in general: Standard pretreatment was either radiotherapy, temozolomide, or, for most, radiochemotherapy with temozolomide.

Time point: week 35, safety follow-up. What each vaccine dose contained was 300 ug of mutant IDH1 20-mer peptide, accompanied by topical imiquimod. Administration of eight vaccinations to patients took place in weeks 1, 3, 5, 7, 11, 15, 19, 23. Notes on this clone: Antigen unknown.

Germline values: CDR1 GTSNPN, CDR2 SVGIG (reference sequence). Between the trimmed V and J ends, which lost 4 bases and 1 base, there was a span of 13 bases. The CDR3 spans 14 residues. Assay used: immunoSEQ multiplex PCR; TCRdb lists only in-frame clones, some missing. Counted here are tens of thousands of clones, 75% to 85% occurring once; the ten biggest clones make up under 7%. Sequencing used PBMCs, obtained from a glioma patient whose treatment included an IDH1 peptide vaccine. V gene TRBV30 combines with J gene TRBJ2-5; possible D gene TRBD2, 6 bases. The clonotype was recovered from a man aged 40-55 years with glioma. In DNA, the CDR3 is TGTGCCTGGACTCCAGGGACTTCCCAAGAGACCCAGTACTTC. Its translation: CAWTPGTSQETQYF.